Each of the 10 T cell receptor beta chains below was sequenced from the same sample in a study of immune heterogeneity within non-small cell lung tumors. The authors used roughly 650 ng of bulk tumor genomic DNA per sample as template. Each primary tumor yielded several biopsies, collected far apart from one another at surgery. Their non-small cell lung cancer was newly diagnosed and untreated, and the patients underwent curative surgery. TCR beta CDR3 amplification used multiplex PCR with 32 V and 13 J primers. From the multiplex PCR reads, TCRdb called clonotypes with MiXCR, one entry per CDR3 protein. The table records about 4,300 distinct CDR3 sequences, around a fifth of them present only once. The sequencing input was lung tumor tissue. The receptors were gathered from a man aged 65 to 79 with non-small cell lung cancer.

This clonotype appeared a few times. V usage is TRBV28 and J usage is TRBJ1-1; D gene ambiguous. With 5 bases removed from V and 1 base from J, the gap between germline ends came to 11 bases. Germline V gene data show CDR1 as MDHEN and CDR2 as SYDVKM. The CDR3 has 14 residues. The CDR3, as DNA: TGTGCCAGCAGTACCCCATCGGGGAACACTGAAGCTTTCTTT. Its translation is CASSTPSGNTEAFF.

Sample share makes this clonotype medium-sized. The chain has TRBV7-2 and TRBJ1-2, with D perhaps TRBD1 (5 bases). This CDR3 is 14 amino acids long. The V gene lost 1 base and the J gene lost 5 bases, with 11 bases spanning the gap. Looked up from germline, CDR1 is SGHTA and CDR2 is FQGNSA. The CDR3 here is CASSLEAGQYGYTF. CDR3 DNA sequence: TGTGCCAGCAGCTTAGAGGCAGGGCAATATGGCTACACCTTC.

The chain is built from TRBV24-1 and TRBJ2-5, with TRBD2 matching 7 bases. The CDR3 totals 17 residues. Germline V gene sequence: CDR1 KGHDR, CDR2 SFDVKD. The V and J ends lost 1 base and 3 bases, in that order; junction bases with no gene match: 10. CDR3 sequence reads: CATSDFQASGQKETQYF. CDR3 sequence (DNA): TGTGCCACCAGTGATTTTCAGGCTAGCGGACAAAAAGAGACCCAGTACTTC.

As concerns this clonotype: One junction end disagrees with the germline gene, perhaps due to a read error. The CDR3 region has the DNA TGTGCCAGCACCCAACTAACTAGCGGGAGTAGGTCCCCCGGGGAGCTGTTTTTT. Translation: CASTQLTSGSRSPGELFF. V usage is TRBV3-1 and J usage is TRBJ2-2, with 11 bases that match TRBD2. This CDR3 contains 18 residues. The V gene's germline CDR1 is LGHDT and CDR2 YNNKEL (reference sequence).

This clonotype was detected a few times. CDR3 protein: CATSRGGRRGETQYF. The CDR3 nucleotides are TGTGCCACCTCGAGGGGGGGCCGTCGCGGGGAGACCCAGTACTTC. J is TRBJ2-5 and V is TRBV19; D may be TRBD2 (7 bases). V was shortened by 10 bases and J by 5 bases, with 23 bases between the two germline ends. This CDR3 is 15 amino acids long. The germline V gene has CDR1 LNHDA and CDR2 SQIVND (reference sequence).

Relative to its sample, this clonotype is medium-sized (0.01 to 0.1%). V and J are TRBV20-1 and TRBJ2-7; D uncertain. Germline V CDR1 and CDR2: DFQATT, SNEGSKA (reference sequence). This CDR3 region has 18 residues. V was clipped by 1 base and J by 2 bases, with 24 bases between them. CDR3 bases: TGCAGTGCTAGAGTAGTACAGATAGGACCTTGGGTTACCTACGAGCAGTACTTC. As protein: CSARVVQIGPWVTYEQYF.

This clonotype is large by share. V is TRBV28 and J is TRBJ1-6, with 9 bases fitting TRBD1. This CDR3 has 17 amino acids. Trimming cost V 6 bases and J 6 bases; bases outside gene matches: 12. Germline CDR1 MDHEN, CDR2 SYDVKM. The CDR3 loop reads CASSWTGDGKFNSPLHF. The DNA of the CDR3 is TGTGCCAGCAGCTGGACAGGGGACGGAAAGTTTAATTCACCCCTCCACTTT.

Sample share makes this clonotype medium-sized (0.01 to 0.1%). The chain links TRBV20-1 to TRBJ2-4; D is uncertain. Trimming removed 2 bases from V and 0 bases from J, with 5 bases in between. CDR3 length: 13 residues. Germline loops: CDR1 DFQATT, CDR2 SNEGSKA (reference sequence). In nucleotides, the CDR3 is TGCAGTGCTAGAAATATAGCCAAAAACATTCAGTACTTC. Translating it yields CSARNIAKNIQYF.

The chain employs TRBV20-1 and TRBJ2-3; 12 nucleotides match TRBD2. Germline V gene lookup returns CDR1 DFQATT and CDR2 SNEGSKA (reference sequence). The CDR3 is made up of 14 amino acids. Unmatched junction bases numbered 1, after V lost 1 base and J lost 5 bases. The CDR3 region is CSARASGRVDTQYF. Written as DNA, the CDR3 is TGCAGTGCTAGAGCTAGCGGGAGGGTAGATACGCAGTATTTT.

The V and J genes are TRBV20-1 and TRBJ2-7; tentatively, D is TRBD2 (6 bases). The ends were cut back, 1 base at V and 3 bases at J, with 22 bases in the middle. This CDR3 region has 17 residues. CDR1 DFQATT and CDR2 SNEGSKA come from the germline V gene (reference sequence). CDR3 sequence (DNA): TGCAGTGCTAGAGTCCCCCGGGGCGGGGCTGGGGTCTACGAGCAGTACTTC. Its protein is CSARVPRGGAGVYEQYF.